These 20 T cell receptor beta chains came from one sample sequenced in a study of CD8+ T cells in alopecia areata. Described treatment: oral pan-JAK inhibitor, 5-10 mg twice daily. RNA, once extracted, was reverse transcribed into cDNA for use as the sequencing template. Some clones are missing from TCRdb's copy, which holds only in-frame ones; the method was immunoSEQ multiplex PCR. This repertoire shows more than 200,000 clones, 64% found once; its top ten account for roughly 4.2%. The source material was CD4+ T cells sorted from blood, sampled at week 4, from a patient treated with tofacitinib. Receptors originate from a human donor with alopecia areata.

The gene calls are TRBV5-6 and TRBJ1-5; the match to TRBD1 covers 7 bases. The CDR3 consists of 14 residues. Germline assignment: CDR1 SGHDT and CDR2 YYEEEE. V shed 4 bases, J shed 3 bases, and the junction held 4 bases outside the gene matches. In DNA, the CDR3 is TGTGCCAGCAGCAGGACAGGCATCAATCAGCCCCAGCATTTT. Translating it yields CASSRTGINQPQHF.

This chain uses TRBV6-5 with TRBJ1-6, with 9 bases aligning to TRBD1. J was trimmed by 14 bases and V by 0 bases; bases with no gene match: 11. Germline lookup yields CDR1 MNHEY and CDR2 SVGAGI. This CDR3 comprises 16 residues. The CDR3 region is CASSYSGTGIALTLHF. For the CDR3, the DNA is TGTGCCAGCAGTTACTCTGGGACAGGGATTGCTTTGACCCTCCACTTT.

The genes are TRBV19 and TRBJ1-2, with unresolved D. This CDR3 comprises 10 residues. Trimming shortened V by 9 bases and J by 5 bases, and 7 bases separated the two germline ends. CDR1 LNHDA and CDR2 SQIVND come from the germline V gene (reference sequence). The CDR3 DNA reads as TGTGCCAGCCTGGGGTATGGCTACACCTTC. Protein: CASLGYGYTF. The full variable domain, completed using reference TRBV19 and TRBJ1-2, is DGGITQSPKYLFRKEGQNVTLSCEQNLNHDAMYWYRQDPGQGLRLIYYSQIVNDFQKGDIAEGYSVSREKKESFPLTVTSAQKNPTAFYLCASLGYGYTFGSGTRLTVV.

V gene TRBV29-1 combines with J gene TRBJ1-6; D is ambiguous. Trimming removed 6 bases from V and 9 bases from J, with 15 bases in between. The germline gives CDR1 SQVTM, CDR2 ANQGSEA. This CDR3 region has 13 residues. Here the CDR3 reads CSVRSQESSPLHF. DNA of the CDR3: TGCAGCGTAAGGTCCCAGGAGAGTTCACCCCTCCACTTT.

Here the CDR3 DNA reads TGTGCCTGGAGTGCCAGCCGCTATGGCTACACCTTC. Protein sequence: CAWSASRYGYTF. This chain connects TRBV30 to TRBJ1-2; no definite D call. Trimming took 1 base from V and 4 from J, leaving 7 bases between them. CDR3 length: 12 amino acids. Germline V CDR1 and CDR2: GTSNPN, SVGIG (reference sequence).

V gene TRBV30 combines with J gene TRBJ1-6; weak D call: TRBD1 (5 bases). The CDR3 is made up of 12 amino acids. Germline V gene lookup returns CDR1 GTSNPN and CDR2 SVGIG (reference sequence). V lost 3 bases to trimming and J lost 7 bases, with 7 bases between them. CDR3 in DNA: TGTGCCTGGAGCTACAGGAATTCACCCCTCCACTTT. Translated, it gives CAWSYRNSPLHF.

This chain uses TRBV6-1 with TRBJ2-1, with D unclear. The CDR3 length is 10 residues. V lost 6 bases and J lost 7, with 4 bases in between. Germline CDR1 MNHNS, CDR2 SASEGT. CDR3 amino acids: CASSRNEQFF. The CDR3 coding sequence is TGTGCCAGCAGCCGAAATGAGCAGTTCTTC.

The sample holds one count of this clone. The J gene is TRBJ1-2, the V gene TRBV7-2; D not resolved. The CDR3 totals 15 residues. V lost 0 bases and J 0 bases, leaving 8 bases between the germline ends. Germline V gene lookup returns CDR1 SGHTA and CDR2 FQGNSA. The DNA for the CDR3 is TGTGCCAGCAGCTTAGCCAGATTAGCTAACTATGGCTACACCTTC. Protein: CASSLARLANYGYTF.

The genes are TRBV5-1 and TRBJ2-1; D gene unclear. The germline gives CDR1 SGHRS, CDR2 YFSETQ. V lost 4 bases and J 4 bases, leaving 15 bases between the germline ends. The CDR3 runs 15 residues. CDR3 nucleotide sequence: TGCGCCAGCAGCCCCGGTTTCGAGGCTTACAATGAGCAGTTCTTC. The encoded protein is CASSPGFEAYNEQFF.

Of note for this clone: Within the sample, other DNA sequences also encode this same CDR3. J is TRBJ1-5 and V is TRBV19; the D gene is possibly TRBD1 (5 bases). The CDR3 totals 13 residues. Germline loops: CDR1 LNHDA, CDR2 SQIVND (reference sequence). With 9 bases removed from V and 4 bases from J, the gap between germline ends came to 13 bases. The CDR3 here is CASSGGRNQPQHF. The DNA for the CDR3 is TGTGCCAGCTCGGGGGGAAGGAATCAGCCCCAGCATTTT. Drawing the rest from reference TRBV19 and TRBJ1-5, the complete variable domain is DGGITQSPKYLFRKEGQNVTLSCEQNLNHDAMYWYRQDPGQGLRLIYYSQIVNDFQKGDIAEGYSVSREKKESFPLTVTSAQKNPTAFYLCASSGGRNQPQHFGDGTRLSIL.

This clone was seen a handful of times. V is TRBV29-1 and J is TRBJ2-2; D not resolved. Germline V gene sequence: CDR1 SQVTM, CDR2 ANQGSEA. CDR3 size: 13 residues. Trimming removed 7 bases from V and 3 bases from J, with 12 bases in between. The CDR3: CSAEVQDTGELFF. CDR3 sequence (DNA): TGCAGCGCCGAGGTACAAGACACCGGGGAGCTGTTTTTT.

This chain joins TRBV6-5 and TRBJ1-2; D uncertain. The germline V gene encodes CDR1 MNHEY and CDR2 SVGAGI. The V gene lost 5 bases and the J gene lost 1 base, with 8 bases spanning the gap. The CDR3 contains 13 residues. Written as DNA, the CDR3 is TGTGCCAGCAGTCGTGCCCTTAACTATGGCTACACCTTC. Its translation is CASSRALNYGYTF.

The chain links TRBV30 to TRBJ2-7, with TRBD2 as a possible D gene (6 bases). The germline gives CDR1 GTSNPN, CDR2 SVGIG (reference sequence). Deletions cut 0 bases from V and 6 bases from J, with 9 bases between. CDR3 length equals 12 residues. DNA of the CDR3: TGTGCCTGGAGTGTACTCGGGGGCGAGCAGTACTTC. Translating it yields CAWSVLGGEQYF.

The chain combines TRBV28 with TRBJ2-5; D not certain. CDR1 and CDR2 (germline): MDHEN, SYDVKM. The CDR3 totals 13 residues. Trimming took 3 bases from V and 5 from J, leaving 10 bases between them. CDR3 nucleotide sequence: TGTGCCAGCAGTTTCCCCCTCGGGGAGACCCAGTACTTC. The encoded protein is CASSFPLGETQYF.

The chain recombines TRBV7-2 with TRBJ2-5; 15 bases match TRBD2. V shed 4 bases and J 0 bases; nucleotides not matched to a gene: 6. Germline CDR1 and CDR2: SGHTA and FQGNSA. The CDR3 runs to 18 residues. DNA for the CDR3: TGTGCCAGCAGCTCCCCGGGGACTAGCGGGGGGTACCAAGAGACCCAGTACTTC. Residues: CASSSPGTSGGYQETQYF.

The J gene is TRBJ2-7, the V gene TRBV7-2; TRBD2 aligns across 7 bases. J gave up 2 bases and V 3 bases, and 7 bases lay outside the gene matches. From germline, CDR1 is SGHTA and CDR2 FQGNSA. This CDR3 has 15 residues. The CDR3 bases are TGTGCCAGCAGCTTCATGGTAGCGGGCCCCTACGAGCAGTACTTC. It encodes CASSFMVAGPYEQYF.

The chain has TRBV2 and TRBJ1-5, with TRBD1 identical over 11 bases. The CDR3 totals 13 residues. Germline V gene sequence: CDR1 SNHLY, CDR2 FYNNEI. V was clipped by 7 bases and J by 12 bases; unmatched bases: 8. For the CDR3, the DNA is TGTGCCAGCAAAGGACAGGGGGCGGAGGGCCAGCATTTT. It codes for CASKGQGAEGQHF.

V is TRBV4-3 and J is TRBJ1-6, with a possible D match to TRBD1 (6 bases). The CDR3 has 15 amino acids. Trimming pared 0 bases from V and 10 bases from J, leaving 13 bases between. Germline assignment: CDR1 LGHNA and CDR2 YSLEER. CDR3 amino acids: CASSQDPQGNSPLHF. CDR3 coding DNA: TGCGCCAGCAGCCAAGATCCCCAGGGGAACTCACCCCTCCACTTT.

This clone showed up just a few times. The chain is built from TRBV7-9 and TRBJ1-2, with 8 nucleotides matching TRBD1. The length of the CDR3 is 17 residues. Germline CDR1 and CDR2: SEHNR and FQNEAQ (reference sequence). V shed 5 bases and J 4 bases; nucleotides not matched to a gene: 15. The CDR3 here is CASSASAGGRDSYGYTF. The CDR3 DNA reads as TGTGCCAGCAGCGCATCCGCAGGGGGCAGGGACTCCTATGGCTACACCTTC. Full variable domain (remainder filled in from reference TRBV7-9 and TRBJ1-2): DTGVSQNPRHKITKRGQNVTFRCDPISEHNRLYWYRQTLGQGPEFLTYFQNEAQLEKSRLLSDRFSAERPKGSFSTLEIQRTEQGDSAMYLCASSASAGGRDSYGYTFGSGTRLTVV.

The CDR3 nucleotides read TGTGCCAGCAGCTTAGGGGGGATCTCTGGAAACACCATATATTTT. This codes for CASSLGGISGNTIYF. The V call is TRBV7-6, the J call TRBJ1-3; D possibly corresponds to TRBD1 (5 bases). Germline V gene lookup returns CDR1 SGHVS and CDR2 FNYEAQ. The CDR3 is made up of 15 amino acids. Trimming took off 1 base at V and 0 bases at J, with 7 bases between the two ends.